This T cell receptor (beta chain) was documented in a study of blood T cell repertoires in COVID-19. Study overall: Italy, Spain and the United States were the sources of the convalescent and acute COVID-19 samples.

The CDR3 totals 13 residues. V was pared by 3 bases and J by 5 bases, with 11 bases between. Germline lookup yields CDR1 SQVTM and CDR2 ANQGSEA. Original processing notes: Amplified reference gene primers provided the basis for estimating nucleated cell counts. This table comes from immunoSEQ multiplex PCR, and its TCRdb copy is limited to in-frame clones, with some not included. V, J and clone size reflect that table, while D and trimming were determined from the DNA. Of 100,000 to 110,000 clones in the sample, roughly 80% were seen once. The V call is TRBV29-1, the J call TRBJ2-1, with TRBD2 as a possible D gene (6 bases). The sample consisted of peripheral blood. This receptor was taken from a man aged 45-65 years with active or convalescent COVID-19. Here the CDR3 DNA reads TGCAGCGTTGAGGAGGGGAATAACAATGAGCAGTTCTTC. Protein sequence: CSVEEGNNNEQFF.